The clone carrying this T cell receptor (beta chain) showed up just once. Antigen specificity is unknown. This sample is part of a study of T cells in Graves' hyperthyroidism and ophthalmopathy. V dropped 2 bases and J dropped 6; count of bases not matched to a gene: 6. The CDR3 consists of 14 residues. Germline assignment: CDR1 SGHTA and CDR2 FQGNSA. PBMCs stemmed from around 10 ml fresh peripheral blood. Study-wide results and limits: Most thyroid clonotypes that were expanded above 0.001 also turned up in blood. Progression to ophthalmopathy was predicted a median of 6.5 months early.

TCR beta CDR3 region amplification was performed from RNA transcripts. The HTBI primer set was used in a first-round RT-PCR of the TCR CDR3. A single record per CDR3 protein comes from TCRdb applying MiXCR to the multiplex PCR reads. The sample lists 700,000 to 850,000 distinct CDR3 sequences, 35% occurring once. This rearrangement joins TRBV7-2 to TRBJ1-2; 7 bases fit TRBD1. This clonotype was sampled from a middle-aged woman with Graves' hyperthyroidism. Sample: blood. The CDR3 bases are TGTGCCAGCAGCTTACTGACAGGGATGGATGGCTACACCTTC. This sequence encodes CASSLLTGMDGYTF.